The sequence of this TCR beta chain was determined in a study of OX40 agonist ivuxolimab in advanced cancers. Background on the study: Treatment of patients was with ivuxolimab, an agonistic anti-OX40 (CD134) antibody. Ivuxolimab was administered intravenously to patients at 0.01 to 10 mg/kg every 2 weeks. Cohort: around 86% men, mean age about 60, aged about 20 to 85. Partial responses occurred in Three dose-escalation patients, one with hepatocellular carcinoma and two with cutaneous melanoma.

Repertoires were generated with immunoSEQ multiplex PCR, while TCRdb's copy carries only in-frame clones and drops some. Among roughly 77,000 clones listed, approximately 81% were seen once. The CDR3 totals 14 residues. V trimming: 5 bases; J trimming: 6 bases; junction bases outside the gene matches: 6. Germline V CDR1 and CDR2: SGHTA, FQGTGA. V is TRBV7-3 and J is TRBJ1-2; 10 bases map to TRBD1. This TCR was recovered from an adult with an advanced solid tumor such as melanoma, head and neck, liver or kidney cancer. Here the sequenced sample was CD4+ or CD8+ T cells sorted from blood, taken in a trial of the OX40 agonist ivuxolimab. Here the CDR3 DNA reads TGTGCCAGCAGCCCCGGGACAGGGGAGGATGGCTACACCTTC. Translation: CASSPGTGEDGYTF. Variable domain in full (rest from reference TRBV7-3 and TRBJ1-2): GAGVSQTPSNKVTEKGKYVELRCDPISGHTALYWYRQSLGQGPEFLIYFQGTGAADDSGLPNDRFFAVRPEGSVSTLKIQRTERGDSAVYLCASSPGTGEDGYTFGSGTRLTVV.